A single sample is the source of the 17 T cell receptor beta chains below, sequenced in a study of blood T cell repertoires in COVID-19. Only in-frame clones appear in the TCRdb table, and some are missing; sequencing was by immunoSEQ multiplex PCR. The sample contains 170,000 or so clones, more than 70% of which appear only once. The source material was peripheral blood. The receptors come from a man over 45 with active or convalescent COVID-19.

This rearrangement joins TRBV7-9 to TRBJ2-5, with TRBD1 as a possible D gene (5 bases). Germline values: CDR1 SEHNR, CDR2 FQNEAQ (reference sequence). The CDR3 length is 14 residues. V was cut by 1 base and J by 2 bases, with 8 bases left in between. CDR3 residues: CASSLGGPQETQYF. In nucleotides, the CDR3 is TGTGCCAGCAGCTTAGGGGGCCCACAAGAGACCCAGTACTTC.

This sequence joins TRBV21-1 and TRBJ2-7; the table's D call, TRBD2, has no DNA check behind it. TRBV21-1 is a pseudogene. This CDR3 contains 16 residues. The CDR3 region is CASRSISGSRVYEQYF. In DNA form, the CDR3 reads TGTGCCAGCAGGTCGATTAGCGGGAGCAGGGTCTACGAGCAGTACTTC.

The V call is TRBV20-1, the J call TRBJ2-7; 8 bases align to TRBD1. The germline V gene encodes CDR1 DFQATT and CDR2 SNEGSKA (reference sequence). The CDR3 is 14 residues long. The J segment lost 3 bases and the V segment lost 3 bases, leaving 7 bases of the junction unmatched. CDR3 DNA: TGCAGTGCTAGTAAGCAGGGGGCAGGCTACGAGCAGTACTTC. This sequence encodes CSASKQGAGYEQYF.

The chain joins TRBV6-1 to TRBJ2-5, with 7 positions matching TRBD2. The CDR3 covers 16 residues. Germline V gene sequence: CDR1 MNHNS, CDR2 SASEGT. Losses at the gene ends were 1 base for V and 4 bases for J; bases not matched to a gene: 9. The CDR3 DNA is TGTGCCAGCAGTGAAGGCTCGGGACTAAGTGGAGAGACCCAGTACTTC. It is translated as CASSEGSGLSGETQYF.

The gene calls are TRBV29-1 and TRBJ2-3, with D perhaps matching TRBD1 (6 bases). The CDR3 consists of 12 residues. V shed 4 bases and J shed 3 bases, with 8 bases lying between them. CDR1 and CDR2 (germline): SQVTM, ANQGSEA. This CDR3 reads CSVGGQTDTQYF. CDR3 DNA sequence: TGCAGCGTTGGGGGGCAGACAGATACGCAGTATTTT.

The V and J genes are TRBV6-5 and TRBJ2-7; D ambiguous. The CDR3 consists of 14 residues. Trimming cost V 6 bases and J 4 bases, with 16 bases left between them. Germline V lookup: CDR1 MNHEY, CDR2 SVGAGI. The CDR3 DNA reads TGTGCCAGCAGGTTAAGCTCGCTCGGGTACGAGCAGTACTTC. It codes for CASRLSSLGYEQYF.

V gene TRBV7-2 combines with J gene TRBJ1-2, with TRBD1 identical over 7 bases. This CDR3 region has 15 residues. The trim removed 3 bases at V and 7 bases at J, leaving 11 bases unmatched. Germline CDR1 SGHTA, CDR2 FQGNSA. This CDR3 reads CASSFQQTGEAGYTF. The CDR3 DNA follows: TGTGCCAGCAGCTTCCAACAAACAGGGGAGGCTGGCTACACCTTC.

In the case of this clone: At one end the junction does not follow the germline gene, possibly because of a read error. The V call is TRBV19, the J call TRBJ2-5, with D maybe TRBD1 (5 bases). The CDR3 is 15 amino acids. Germline V gene data show CDR1 as LNHDA and CDR2 as SQIVND (reference sequence). CDR3 bases: TGTGCCAGTAGCATAGGGGTGCAGGGACAAGAGACCCAGTACTTC. It encodes CASSIGVQGQETQYF.

The genes are TRBV27 and TRBJ1-1; D is unclear. The CDR3 runs to 13 residues. The germline gives CDR1 MNHEY, CDR2 SMNVEV (reference sequence). V was pared by 2 bases and J by 4 bases, with 8 bases between. The CDR3 nucleotides read TGTGCCAGCAGTTTAGCGGGCGGCACTGAAGCTTTCTTT. It is translated as CASSLAGGTEAFF.

This clone showed up just a few times. V is TRBV7-8 and J is TRBJ2-5; tentatively, D is TRBD2 (5 bases). Germline values: CDR1 SGHVS, CDR2 FQNEAQ. Deletions cut 5 bases from V and 5 bases from J, with 18 bases between. This CDR3 is 15 amino acids long. The CDR3 loop is CASSLDWTGRETQYF. DNA for the CDR3: TGTGCCAGCAGCCTGGACTGGACTGGAAGGGAGACCCAGTACTTC.

The V and J genes are TRBV7-9 and TRBJ1-1; weak D call: TRBD1 (5 bases). Germline lookup yields CDR1 SEHNR and CDR2 FQNEAQ (reference sequence). The CDR3 has 15 residues. Trimming pared 1 base from V and 5 bases from J, leaving 14 bases between. Written as DNA, the CDR3 is TGTGCCAGCAGCTTAGTACTGGGGCTGGGGACTGAAGCTTTCTTT. Translating gives CASSLVLGLGTEAFF.

The CDR3 region is CASSLGTGGNTEAFF. CDR3 nucleotides: TGTGCCAGCAGCTTAGGGACAGGGGGGAACACTGAAGCTTTCTTT. The chain joins TRBV11-2 to TRBJ1-1; TRBD1 agrees at 10 bases. Germline V gene lookup returns CDR1 SGHAT and CDR2 FQNNGV. There are 15 residues in the CDR3. V lost 1 base to trimming and J lost 1 base; unmatched junction nucleotides: 0.

The J gene is TRBJ1-2, the V gene TRBV4-3, with D maybe TRBD1 (6 bases). The CDR3 is 15 amino acids. Germline V gene lookup returns CDR1 LGHNA and CDR2 YSLEER. V lost 1 base, J lost 4 bases, and 13 bases lay in between. The CDR3 coding sequence is TGCGCCAGCAGCCAAGTGGACAGACCACTCTATGGCTACACCTTC. This translates into CASSQVDRPLYGYTF.

J is TRBJ2-2 and V is TRBV11-2; D is uncertain. This CDR3 region has 15 residues. Germline-derived CDR1 and CDR2 are SGHAT and FQNNGV. The V and J ends lost 0 bases and 3 bases respectively, with 8 bases between them. The CDR3 spells CASSLEGSYTGELFF. The CDR3 DNA sequence: TGTGCCAGCAGCTTAGAGGGCAGCTACACCGGGGAGCTGTTTTTT. The whole variable domain, filled in from reference TRBV11-2 and TRBJ2-2, reads EAGVAQSPRYKIIEKRQSVAFWCNPISGHATLYWYQQILGQGPKLLIQFQNNGVVDDSQLPKDRFSAERLKGVDSTLKIQPAKLEDSAVYLCASSLEGSYTGELFFGEGSRLTVL.

The gene calls are TRBV7-9 and TRBJ2-5; 11 positions agree with TRBD2. CDR1 and CDR2 from the germline V gene are SEHNR and FQNEAQ (reference sequence). Losses at the gene ends were 11 bases for V and 7 bases for J; bases not matched to a gene: 15. The length of the CDR3 is 15 residues. The CDR3 sequence: CAGSISGGAALTQYF. Here the CDR3 DNA reads TGTGCCGGATCCATTAGCGGGGGGGCCGCCCTGACCCAGTACTTC.

A few counts support this clone. The chain is built from TRBV6-5 and TRBJ1-1; perhaps TRBD1 as D (5 bases). The V gene lost 1 base and the J gene lost 1 base, with 10 bases spanning the gap. The CDR3 sequence is 15 residues long. Per germline, CDR1 MNHEY and CDR2 SVGAGI. DNA for the CDR3: TGTGCCAGCAGTTACTTGGGGGGGACGAACACTGAAGCTTTCTTT. Translated, it gives CASSYLGGTNTEAFF.

The chain carries TRBV18 and TRBJ1-2, with D tentatively TRBD1 (6 bases). The CDR3 is made up of 14 amino acids. V lost 3 bases and J 8 bases, leaving 16 bases between the germline ends. Germline CDR1 reads KGHSH; CDR2 reads LQKENI. The CDR3 region is CASSPSGGAFGYTF. Written as DNA, the CDR3 is TGTGCCAGCTCACCGTCTGGGGGCGCTTTCGGCTACACCTTC.